This T cell receptor (beta chain) was sequenced during a study of T cells in Graves' hyperthyroidism and ophthalmopathy. The study's findings and limits: Blood shared most expanded thyroid clonotypes above 0.001.

V was clipped by 2 bases and J by 0 bases; unmatched bases: 5. CDR1 and CDR2 from the germline V gene are SGHDT and YYEEEE. The CDR3 covers 16 residues. Details on this clonotype: The antigen remains unidentified.

Every diagnosis used clinical symptoms, serum thyroxine and TRAb, thyroid ultrasound and orbital computed tomography. RNA transcripts gave rise to amplified TCR beta CDR3 regions. Carried out on the TCR CDR3, a first-round RT-PCR used the HTBI primer set. TCRdb redid the calling of the multiplex PCR reads with MiXCR, one entry per CDR3 protein. The sample holds approximately 530,000 distinct CDR3 sequences, nearly 20% seen once. The receptor was derived from a man aged 40-55 years with Graves' ophthalmopathy. V and J are TRBV5-6 and TRBJ2-1, with 7 nucleotides matching TRBD1. Sample: blood. The CDR3 loop is CASSFRQGSSYNEQFF. For the CDR3, the DNA is TGTGCCAGCAGCTTTCGACAGGGAAGCTCCTACAATGAGCAGTTCTTC.